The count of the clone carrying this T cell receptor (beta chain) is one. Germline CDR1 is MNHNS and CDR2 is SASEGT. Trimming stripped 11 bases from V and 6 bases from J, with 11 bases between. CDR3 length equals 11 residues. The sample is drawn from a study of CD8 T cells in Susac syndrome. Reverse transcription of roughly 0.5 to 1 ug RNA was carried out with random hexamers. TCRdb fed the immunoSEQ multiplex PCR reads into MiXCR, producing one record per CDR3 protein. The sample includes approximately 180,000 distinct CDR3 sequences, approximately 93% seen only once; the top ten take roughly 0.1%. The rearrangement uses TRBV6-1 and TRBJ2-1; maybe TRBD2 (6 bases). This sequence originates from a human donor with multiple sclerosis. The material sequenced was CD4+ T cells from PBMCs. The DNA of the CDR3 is TGTGCCGCCCGGGGGATCAATGAGCAGTTCTTC. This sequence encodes CAARGINEQFF.